The 18 T cell receptor beta chains listed next were all sequenced from one sample in a study of T cells after yellow fever vaccination. Via MiXCR, TCRdb re-called the 5' RACE reads, giving one row per CDR3 protein. The sample yields approximately 550,000 distinct CDR3 sequences, less than 20% seen once. The source was PBMCs, collected 15 days after the yellow fever booster vaccination. These receptors were obtained from a man aged 25-45 years who received the YFV17D yellow fever vaccine.

This clonotype was detected a few times. This rearrangement joins TRBV18 to TRBJ2-5; possibly TRBD1 for D (5 bases). The germline V and J ends were trimmed by 3 bases and 2 bases, with 13 bases remaining between them. Germline CDR1 is KGHSH and CDR2 is LQKENI. CDR3 length equals 15 residues. The CDR3 DNA follows: TGTGCCAGCTCACCCAACGGACAACGACAAGAGACCCAGTACTTC. It codes for CASSPNGQRQETQYF.

The table lists this clonotype with a few counts. This chain uses TRBV11-1 with TRBJ2-1; 11 nucleotides align to TRBD2. J gave up 9 bases and V 2 bases, and 3 bases lay outside the gene matches. This CDR3 has 14 residues. CDR1 is SGHAT, CDR2 FQDESV, per germline (reference sequence). The CDR3 coding sequence is TGTGCCAGCAGCTTACTTCTAGCGGGAGGTGAGCAGTTCTTC. Residues: CASSLLLAGGEQFF. Looking up the rest from reference TRBV11-1 and TRBJ2-1 gives the full variable domain: EAEVAQSPRYKITEKSQAVAFWCDPISGHATLYWYRQILGQGPELLVQFQDESVVDDSQLPKDRFSAERLKGVDSTLKIQPAELGDSAMYLCASSLLLAGGEQFFGPGTRLTVL.

This clonotype came up a few times. The V and J genes are TRBV20-1 and TRBJ2-1, with 8 bases that match TRBD2. This CDR3 is built from 16 residues. V shed 1 base, J shed 3 bases, and the junction held 8 bases outside the gene matches. In germline, CDR1 is DFQATT, CDR2 SNEGSKA (reference sequence). Written as DNA, the CDR3 is TGCAGTGCTAGAGTGCTGGCGGGAGGACTCTACAATGAGCAGTTCTTC. Residues: CSARVLAGGLYNEQFF.

The rearrangement joins TRBV10-3 to TRBJ2-5; 7 nucleotides agree with TRBD2. CDR1 ENHRY and CDR2 SYGVKD come from the germline V gene. This CDR3 contains 15 residues. Trimming took 2 bases from V and 4 from J; bases not matched to a gene: 7. CDR3 loop: CAISEAGTIAETQYF. CDR3 bases: TGTGCCATCAGTGAGGCCGGGACTATCGCAGAGACCCAGTACTTC.

The chain uses TRBV18 and TRBJ1-4; no clear D gene. Germline CDR1 reads KGHSH; CDR2 reads LQKENI. This CDR3 spans 14 amino acids. V shed 5 bases and J shed 4 bases, with 11 bases lying between them. CDR3 DNA: TGTGCCAGCTCATCGGGCCTTATTAATGAAAAACTGTTTTTT. Amino acid sequence: CASSSGLINEKLFF. Full variable domain (remainder filled in from reference TRBV18 and TRBJ1-4): NAGVMQNPRHLVRRRGQEARLRCSPMKGHSHVYWYRQLPEEGLKFMVYLQKENIIDESGMPKERFSAEFPKEGPSILRIQQVVRGDSAAYFCASSSGLINEKLFFGSGTQLSVL.

This chain uses TRBV4-1 with TRBJ2-1; TRBD2 is a possible D gene (6 bases). Germline values: CDR1 MGHRA, CDR2 YSYEKL. The germline V and J ends were trimmed by 0 bases and 4 bases, with 16 bases remaining between them. The CDR3 has 17 amino acids. The CDR3 loop reads CASSQDQGGTRYNEQFF. CDR3 in DNA: TGCGCCAGCAGCCAAGATCAAGGCGGGACCAGGTACAATGAGCAGTTCTTC.

This clonotype appeared many times. This chain's CDR3 is CASSLSNWALSNTGELFF. The CDR3 DNA reads as TGTGCCAGCAGTCTATCAAATTGGGCATTATCCAACACCGGGGAGCTGTTTTTT. The gene calls are TRBV6-1 and TRBJ2-2; no firm D call. There are 18 residues in the CDR3. Germline V lookup: CDR1 MNHNS, CDR2 SASEGT. V was pared by 5 bases and J by 2 bases, with 21 bases between.

The J gene is TRBJ2-3, the V gene TRBV5-4, with 10 nucleotides matching TRBD2. The ends lost 4 bases at V and 0 bases at J; junction bases unmatched: 8. Germline V gene lookup returns CDR1 SGHNT and CDR2 YYREEE (reference sequence). This CDR3 has 17 amino acids. CDR3 residues: CASSPGLAGASTDTQYF. The CDR3 DNA reads TGTGCCAGCAGCCCTGGGCTAGCGGGGGCTAGCACAGATACGCAGTATTTT.

This clonotype was counted only a few times. The rearrangement links TRBV28 to TRBJ2-1, with D unclear. Trimming shortened V by 8 bases and J by 6 bases, and 11 bases separated the two germline ends. The CDR3 sequence is 12 residues long. Per germline, CDR1 MDHEN and CDR2 SYDVKM. CDR3 sequence reads: CASLGLPNEQFF. CDR3 DNA sequence: TGTGCCAGCTTGGGGTTGCCCAATGAGCAGTTCTTC.

This clonotype was recorded a few times. At one of its ends the junction is not consistent with the germline gene, which may arise from a read error. The chain couples TRBV15 to TRBJ2-7; possible D gene TRBD2, 6 bases. In germline, CDR1 is LNHNV, CDR2 YYDKDF (reference sequence). This CDR3 has 15 residues. Here the CDR3 DNA reads TGTGCCACCAGCAGAGAGCCTACGGTATTCGGGAGTGCGAACTTC. Its protein product is CATSREPTVFGSANF.

This clonotype showed up just a few times. The chain carries TRBV6-2 or TRBV6-3 and TRBJ2-3, with TRBD2 as a possible D gene (5 bases). The CDR3 totals 15 residues. CDR1 MNHEY and CDR2 SVGEGT come from the germline V gene. V lost 7 bases and J 2 bases, leaving 16 bases between the germline ends. The DNA of the CDR3 is TGTGCCAGCAAGGCGGCTGCGGGCCACACAGATACGCAGTATTTT. Its protein product is CASKAAAGHTDTQYF.

The gene calls are TRBV2 and TRBJ2-7; D is unresolved. This CDR3 region has 17 residues. V shed 4 bases and J shed 1 base, with 20 bases lying between them. Germline V lookup: CDR1 SNHLY, CDR2 FYNNEI. The CDR3 coding sequence is TGTGCCAGCAGTGCCAATCCTTCATTGGTTGGGTCCTACGAGCAGTACTTC. This codes for CASSANPSLVGSYEQYF.

This clonotype was counted only a few times. V usage is TRBV29-1 and J usage is TRBJ2-1; 8 nucleotides agree with TRBD2. Per the germline V gene, CDR1 is SQVTM and CDR2 is ANQGSEA. Losses at the gene ends were 4 bases for V and 4 bases for J; bases not matched to a gene: 6. This CDR3 spans 14 amino acids. CDR3 region: CSVAVREGYNEQFF. In DNA, the CDR3 is TGCAGCGTTGCAGTCCGGGAGGGATACAATGAGCAGTTCTTC.

The V call is TRBV6-1, the J call TRBJ2-5; TRBD1 agrees at 9 bases. This CDR3 has 16 amino acids. V lost 6 bases to trimming and J lost 5 bases; unmatched junction nucleotides: 13. The germline CDR1 and CDR2 sequences are MNHNS and SASEGT. The CDR3 sequence: CASSRQRDRARETQYF. CDR3 in DNA: TGTGCCAGCAGCCGCCAGCGGGACAGGGCGAGGGAGACCCAGTACTTC.

This clonotype has only a few counts. The chain joins TRBV12-3 or TRBV12-4 to TRBJ2-1, with no clear D. V dropped 5 bases and J dropped 9 bases, with 17 bases sitting between them. The CDR3 extends over 14 amino acids. CDR3 residues: CASSRMRLESEQFF. The CDR3 DNA follows: TGTGCCAGCAGTCGTATGAGACTTGAATCTGAGCAGTTCTTC.

This clonotype was counted a few times. The chain couples TRBV12-3 or TRBV12-4 to TRBJ1-3; D not certain. Trimming pared 9 bases from V and 0 bases from J, leaving 18 bases between. This CDR3 is built from 16 residues. CDR3 DNA: TGTGCCAGTGTAAACAGCGTTAAAATCTCTGGAAACACCATATATTTT. Its translation is CASVNSVKISGNTIYF.

This clonotype was found many times. The chain has TRBV12-3 or TRBV12-4 and TRBJ1-1; weak D call: TRBD1 (5 bases). The CDR3 contains 13 residues. Trimming took 1 base from V and 4 from J, leaving 7 bases between them. In nucleotides, the CDR3 is TGTGCCAGCAGTTTAGGGGGCGGCACTGAAGCTTTCTTT. It yields the protein CASSLGGGTEAFF.

This clonotype has only a few counts. The chain is built from TRBV6-5 and TRBJ2-2; 10 nucleotides line up with TRBD2. CDR3 size: 16 residues. Germline V gene lookup returns CDR1 MNHEY and CDR2 SVGAGI. The ends lost 2 bases at V and 4 bases at J; junction bases unmatched: 4. The CDR3 nucleotides read TGTGCCAGCAGTTACCCCAGCGGGAGGGGCACCGGGGAGCTGTTTTTT. It is translated as CASSYPSGRGTGELFF.